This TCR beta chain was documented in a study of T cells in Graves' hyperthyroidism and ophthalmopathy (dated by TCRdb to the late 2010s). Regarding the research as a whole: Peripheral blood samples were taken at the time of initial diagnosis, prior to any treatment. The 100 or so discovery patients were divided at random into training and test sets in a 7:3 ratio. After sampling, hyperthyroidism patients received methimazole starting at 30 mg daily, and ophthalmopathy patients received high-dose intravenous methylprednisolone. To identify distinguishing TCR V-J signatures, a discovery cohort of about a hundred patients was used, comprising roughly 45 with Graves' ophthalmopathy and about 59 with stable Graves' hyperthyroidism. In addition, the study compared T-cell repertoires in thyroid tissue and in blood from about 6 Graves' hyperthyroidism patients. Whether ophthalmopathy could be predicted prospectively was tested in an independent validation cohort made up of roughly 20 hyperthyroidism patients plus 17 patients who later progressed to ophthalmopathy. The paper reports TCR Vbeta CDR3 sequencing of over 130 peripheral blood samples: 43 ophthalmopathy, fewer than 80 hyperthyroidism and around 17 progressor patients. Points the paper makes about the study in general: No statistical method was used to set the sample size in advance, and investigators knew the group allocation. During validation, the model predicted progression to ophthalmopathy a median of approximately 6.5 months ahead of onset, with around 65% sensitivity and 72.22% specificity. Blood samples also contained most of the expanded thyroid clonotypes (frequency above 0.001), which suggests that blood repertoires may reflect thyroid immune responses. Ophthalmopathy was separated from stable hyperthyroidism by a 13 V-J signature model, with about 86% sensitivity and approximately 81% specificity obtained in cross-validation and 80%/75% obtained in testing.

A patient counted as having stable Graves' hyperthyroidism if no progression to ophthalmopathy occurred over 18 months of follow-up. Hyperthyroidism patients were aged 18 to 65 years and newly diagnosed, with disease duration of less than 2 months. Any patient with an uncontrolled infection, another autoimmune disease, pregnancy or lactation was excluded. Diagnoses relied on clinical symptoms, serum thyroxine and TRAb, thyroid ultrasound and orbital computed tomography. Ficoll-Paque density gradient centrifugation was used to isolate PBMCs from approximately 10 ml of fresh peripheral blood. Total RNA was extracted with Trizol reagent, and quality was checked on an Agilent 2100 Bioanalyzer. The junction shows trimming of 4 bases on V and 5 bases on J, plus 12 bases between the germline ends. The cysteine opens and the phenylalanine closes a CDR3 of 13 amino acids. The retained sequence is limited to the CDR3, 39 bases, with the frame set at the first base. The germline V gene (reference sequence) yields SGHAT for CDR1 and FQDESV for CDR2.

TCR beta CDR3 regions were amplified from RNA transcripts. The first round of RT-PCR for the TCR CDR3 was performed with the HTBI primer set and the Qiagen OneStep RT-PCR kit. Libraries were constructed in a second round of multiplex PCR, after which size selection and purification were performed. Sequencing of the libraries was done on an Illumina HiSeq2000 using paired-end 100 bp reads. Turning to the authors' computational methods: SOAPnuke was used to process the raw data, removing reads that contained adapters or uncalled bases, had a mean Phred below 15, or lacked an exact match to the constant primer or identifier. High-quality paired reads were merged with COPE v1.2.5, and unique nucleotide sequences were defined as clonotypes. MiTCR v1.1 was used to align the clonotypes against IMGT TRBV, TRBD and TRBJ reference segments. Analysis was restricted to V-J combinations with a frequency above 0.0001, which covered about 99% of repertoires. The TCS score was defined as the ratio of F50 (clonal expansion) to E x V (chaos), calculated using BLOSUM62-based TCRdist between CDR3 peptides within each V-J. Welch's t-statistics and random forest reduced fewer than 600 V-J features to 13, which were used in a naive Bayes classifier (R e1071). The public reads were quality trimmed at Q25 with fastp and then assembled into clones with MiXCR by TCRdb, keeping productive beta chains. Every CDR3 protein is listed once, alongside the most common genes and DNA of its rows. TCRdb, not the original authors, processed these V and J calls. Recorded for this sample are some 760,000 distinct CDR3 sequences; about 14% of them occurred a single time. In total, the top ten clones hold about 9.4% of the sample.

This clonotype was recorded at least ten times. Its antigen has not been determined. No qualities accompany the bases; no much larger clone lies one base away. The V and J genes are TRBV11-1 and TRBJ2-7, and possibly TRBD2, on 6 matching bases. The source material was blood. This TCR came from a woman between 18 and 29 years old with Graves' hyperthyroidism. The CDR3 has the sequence CASSYASDHEQYF. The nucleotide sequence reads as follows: TGTGCCAGCAGCTATGCTAGCGACCACGAGCAGTACTTC.